This T cell receptor (beta chain) came from a study of T cell responses to AZD1222 COVID-19 vaccine. Generated by immunoSEQ multiplex PCR, the TCRdb table keeps only in-frame clones and is missing some. The sample yields more than 95,000 clones, roughly 86% seen once. The material sequenced was peripheral blood, taken 28 days after the second dose of the MenACWY control vaccine. This TCR was sampled from an adult who received the MenACWY meningococcal vaccine as a control.

The CDR3 DNA sequence: TGTGCCAGCAGCTCAATTTCTGGACAGAAAGGTAAACCCTACGAGCAGTACTTC. Residues: CASSSISGQKGKPYEQYF. The V and J genes are TRBV7-9 and TRBJ2-7, with D perhaps TRBD1 (6 bases). CDR1 and CDR2 from the germline V gene are SEHNR and FQNEAQ (reference sequence). Between the trimmed V and J ends, which lost 4 bases and 2 bases, there was a span of 24 bases. The CDR3 consists of 18 residues.